The 8 T cell receptor beta chains below all came from one sample that was sequenced in a study of shared clonotypes between healthy human individuals. CD45RO negativity and positive selection for CCR7 defined naive CD8 cells, a population that excluded terminally differentiated effector memory CD45RA+ cells. Profiled with immunoSEQ multiplex PCR; TCRdb holds only in-frame clones, not every one. The repertoire includes some 2,000,000 clones, about 95% of them detected once, and around 1.1% sits in the top ten. The sequenced sample consisted of naive CD8+ T cells sorted from blood. The receptor source for this set is a man between 18 and 29 years old in good health.

This chain links TRBV29-1 with TRBJ1-1; no reliable D call. The CDR3 loop spans 14 amino acids. Germline values: CDR1 SQVTM, CDR2 ANQGSEA. V dropped 6 bases and J dropped 6 bases, with 20 bases sitting between them. The CDR3 protein is CSVDQPGSGPEAFF. CDR3 DNA: TGCAGCGTCGATCAGCCCGGGTCCGGGCCTGAAGCTTTCTTT.

This clone was seen a handful of times. The same CDR3 arises from other DNA sequences in this sample as well. CDR3 residues: CASSVQGATNEKLFF. In nucleotides, the CDR3 is TGTGCCAGCAGCGTACAGGGGGCAACTAATGAAAAACTGTTTTTT. This chain joins TRBV9 and TRBJ1-4, with 7 bases lining up with TRBD1. After removal of 1 base from V and 0 bases from J, the junction contained 0 bases not matched to a gene. Germline V gene data show CDR1 as SGDLS and CDR2 as YYNGEE. CDR3 size: 15 residues.

J is TRBJ2-7 and V is TRBV27, with D possibly called TRBD1 or TRBD2 (5 bases each). Germline values: CDR1 MNHEY, CDR2 SMNVEV (reference sequence). V was cut by 5 bases and J by 3 bases, with 17 bases left in between. The CDR3 loop spans 15 amino acids. Here the CDR3 DNA reads TGTGCCAGCAGTCCGCACGGGACCACCCTCTACGAGCAGTACTTC. Translated, it gives CASSPHGTTLYEQYF.

This clone was found once. This sequence joins TRBV19 and TRBJ2-7; 9 nucleotides match TRBD1. The V gene's germline CDR1 is LNHDA and CDR2 SQIVND (reference sequence). After removal of 4 bases from V and 4 bases from J, the junction contained 5 bases not matched to a gene. CDR3 length equals 14 residues. Here the CDR3 reads CASSTTGGDYEQYF. CDR3 nucleotides: TGTGCCAGTAGTACCACAGGGGGCGATTACGAGCAGTACTTC.

The chain has TRBV7-2 and TRBJ2-3, with 12 bases matching TRBD2. Germline-derived CDR1 and CDR2 are SGHTA and FQGNSA. The V segment lost 6 bases and the J segment 4 bases; nucleotides outside the gene matches: 8. CDR3 size: 16 residues. For the CDR3, the DNA is TGTGCCAGCAGTTTCCCTAGCGGGGGGGCCGCAGATACGCAGTATTTT. Amino acid sequence: CASSFPSGGAADTQYF.

The chain employs TRBV4-1 and TRBJ2-3; 8 bases fit TRBD1. After removal of 5 bases from V and 5 bases from J, the junction contained 9 bases not matched to a gene. Germline V gene data show CDR1 as MGHRA and CDR2 as YSYEKL. CDR3 length: 15 amino acids. The CDR3, as DNA: TGCGCCAGCAGCTCCTCGGTCAGGGGGCAAGATACGCAGTATTTT. It specifies CASSSSVRGQDTQYF.

The V gene is TRBV7-9, the J gene TRBJ1-3; D remains ambiguous. With 5 bases removed from V and 0 bases from J, the gap between germline ends came to 14 bases. The CDR3 covers 16 residues. Germline V gene sequence: CDR1 SEHNR, CDR2 FQNEAQ (reference sequence). CDR3 bases: TGTGCCAGCAGCCAAAGCGGGGTGTCCTCTGGAAACACCATATATTTT. It encodes CASSQSGVSSGNTIYF. Full variable domain (rest looked up from reference TRBV7-9 and TRBJ1-3): DTGVSQNPRHKITKRGQNVTFRCDPISEHNRLYWYRQTLGQGPEFLTYFQNEAQLEKSRLLSDRFSAERPKGSFSTLEIQRTEQGDSAMYLCASSQSGVSSGNTIYFGEGSWLTVV.

This chain joins TRBV11-3 and TRBJ2-1; D call uncertain. This CDR3 region has 16 residues. Germline V gene lookup returns CDR1 SGHNT and CDR2 YENEEA. Trimming took 2 bases from V and 0 from J, leaving 11 bases between them. CDR3: CASSLLSASSYNEQFF. The DNA for the CDR3 is TGTGCCAGCAGCTTATTAAGCGCGAGCTCCTACAATGAGCAGTTCTTC.